Here is one T cell receptor (beta chain) with its context. Its antigen is unidentified. TCRdb ran MiXCR on the reads and lists one entry per CDR3 protein. Found here are approximately 42,000 distinct CDR3 sequences, 10% to 15% of them singletons; the top ten hold just over 8%. V lost 2 bases and J 0 bases, leaving 8 bases between the germline ends. The germline V gene has CDR1 SGHTA and CDR2 FQGTGA. The CDR3 is 15 residues long. This sample is drawn from a study of type 1 regulatory T cells. Study overall: T-allo10 is an in vitro-generated, Tr1-enriched CD4 T cell product specific for alloantigen. The study's findings and limits: Type 1 regulatory T cells had a more restricted TCR repertoire than non-type 1 regulatory T cells.

This receptor was obtained from a human donor in good health. The sample consisted of cultured non-Tr1 T cells, either the whole culture or a sorted T cell fraction (not recorded which). The V and J genes are TRBV7-3 and TRBJ2-1; D unclear. The CDR3 is CASSLSFNSYNEQFF. As DNA, the CDR3 is TGTGCCAGCAGCTTATCATTCAACTCCTACAATGAGCAGTTCTTC.